This TCR beta chain is drawn from a study of PD-1 blockade in classical Hodgkin lymphoma (dated by TCRdb to 2018 to 2021). The study in broad terms: Nivolumab dosing was 3 mg/kg intravenously every 2 weeks, continuing until either disease progression or unacceptable toxicity. A peripheral blood immune signature of response to PD-1 blockade in classical Hodgkin lymphoma was defined using TCR beta sequencing and CyTOF. The paper as a whole reports these results and caveats: Lower diversity was seen in patients whose nivolumab began less than 1 year after ASCT, and these patients were left out of later analyses so that immune reconstitution would not confound the results. The study was limited to a single clinical trial cohort, and causes of repertoire differences, possibly disease activity or prior therapy, remained undefined. Baseline diversity similar to that of newly diagnosed patients was observed in trial patients achieving complete response, whereas significantly lower diversity was observed in partial responders and progressors. By C4D1, a significant rise was seen in CD4+ TCR diversity but not in CD8+ TCR diversity (p=0.0027 vs p=0.16), and the rise was most apparent among complete responders (p=0.02). Newly diagnosed patients were reported to have lower baseline TCR diversity than healthy donors, and relapsed/refractory patients were reported to have lower baseline TCR diversity still.

In the paper's terms, the time point label means: cycle 1 day 1 (C1D1), immediately before nivolumab initiation. Relapse after autologous stem cell transplantation had occurred in all trial patients, and cohorts A, B and C were distinguished by prior brentuximab vedotin exposure. Magnetic negative selection with a Miltenyi CD8+ T cell isolation kit was used to purify CD8+ T cells from thawed PBMCs. A total of more than 55 patients with relapsed/refractory classical Hodgkin lymphoma made up the trial cohort, and each patient's best overall response was complete response, partial response or progressive disease. Single-agent nivolumab was administered to trial patients in the multi-cohort phase II CheckMate 205 trial. An independent review committee assessed best overall response by applying the 2007 International Working Group response criteria. PBMCs from the trial were collected at three points: immediately before nivolumab initiation (C1D1), and during therapy at cycle 2 day 1 and cycle 4 day 1. Peripheral blood was collected in 8 mL Vacutainer Cell Preparation Tubes, from which PBMCs were isolated by centrifugation and then cryopreserved. Purified CD4+ and CD8+ fractions were generated only in cases for which an additional PBMC sample was available. Magnetically labelled cells were removed on LS columns in a quadroMACS separator, and the flow-through was collected as the purified fraction.

The Qiagen DNeasy kit was used to extract genomic DNA from unsorted PBMCs and from the negatively selected CD4+ and CD8+ fractions. Amplification of TCR beta CDR3 regions was done by immunoSEQ multiplex PCR with primers that anneal to V and J segments. A synthetic immune receptor repertoire was used to minimize amplification bias, and any remaining bias was removed computationally after sequencing. The authors' analysis ran thus. Repertoire diversity was quantified as the Shannon entropy index using custom Python scripts. Unsorted, CD4+ and CD8+ repertoires were analyzed separately, except for combined analyses in which CD4+ and CD8+ sequences were merged in silico. A clone counted as expanded when the clone's frequency after treatment rose at least 2-fold relative to C1D1, and clones undetected at baseline were given a pseudocount of 0.5. Clones with 0 or 1 copy at C1D1 were classified as singleton clones, and clones with 2 or more copies were classified as non-singleton clones. By matching protein sequences in sorted samples from the same patient, clones expanded in unsorted samples were annotated as CD4+, CD8+ or unknown. Diversity changes from C1D1 to C4D1 were tested in paired samples using Wilcoxon tests. The immuneACCESS repertoire file appears here via TCRdb, limited to in-frame rearrangements. These files lack a portion of the clones; in checked studies, under half of the deficit traces to unresolved V genes, and the cause of the others is not known. V and J calls and clone size come straight from that table; D and trimming were deduced from the DNA. This sample has 11,000 or so clones in its table, and 84% of those were observed once. The ten largest clones add up to around 41% of the sample.

Counted from cysteine to phenylalanine, this CDR3 has 15 amino acids. Kept here is only the CDR3 DNA, which spans 45 bases and is read in frame from base 1. The V end gives up 5 bases and the J end 3 bases, leaving 9 bases in the junction not matched to a gene. The CDR1 and CDR2 encoded by the germline V gene are SGHAT and FQNNGV. Worth noting for this clone: Its target antigen remains unknown. Base qualities are missing; no much larger clone stands one base away.

This specimen was CD8+ T cells from blood, taken at baseline. This sequence was found in a human donor with classical Hodgkin lymphoma. The V and J genes are TRBV11-2 and TRBJ2-5, and 7 bases in between align with TRBD1. The nucleotide sequence reads as follows: TGTGCCAGCAGCCAGGGAGAGGGGGCCAAAGAGACCCAGTACTTC. Its protein reads: CASSQGEGAKETQYF. The variable domain in full, with residues beyond the CDR3 obtained from the reference TRBV11-2 and TRBJ2-5 genes, is EAGVAQSPRYKIIEKRQSVAFWCNPISGHATLYWYQQILGQGPKLLIQFQNNGVVDDSQLPKDRFSAERLKGVDSTLKIQPAKLEDSAVYLCASSQGEGAKETQYFGPGTRLLVL.